The 13 T cell receptor beta chains below were found in one sample sequenced in a study of cytomegalovirus exposure and HLA in healthy donors. The PCR made use of 60 Vbeta and 13 Jbeta primers. Sequencing used immunoSEQ multiplex PCR; TCRdb keeps in-frame clones, though not all of them. The repertoire holds about 94,000 clones, with approximately 66% as singletons. Material: PBMCs. Every receptor here comes from a man aged 30 to 45 in good health and CMV-seronegative.

This clone was picked up a small number of times. J is TRBJ2-1 and V is TRBV11-3, with D possibly being TRBD2 (6 bases). V lost 4 bases and J lost 7, with 14 bases in between. The V gene's germline CDR1 is SGHNT and CDR2 YENEEA. The CDR3 is made up of 14 amino acids. This CDR3 reads CASSSLLAVNEQFF. CDR3 DNA: TGTGCCAGCAGCTCCTTATTAGCGGTAAATGAGCAGTTCTTC.

The rearrangement uses TRBV10-3 and TRBJ2-5; D possibly corresponds to TRBD1 (6 bases). Trimming cost V 1 base and J 3 bases, with 12 bases left between them. Germline V CDR1 and CDR2: ENHRY, SYGVKD. The CDR3 sequence is 15 residues long. CDR3 loop: CAISELRTAEETQYF. CDR3 coding DNA: TGTGCCATCAGTGAGTTGCGGACAGCCGAAGAGACCCAGTACTTC.

This clone came up a few times. This rearrangement joins TRBV6-5 to TRBJ2-3; D unresolved. CDR1 and CDR2 (germline): MNHEY, SVGAGI. The CDR3 contains 13 residues. V lost 2 bases and J 14 bases, leaving 17 bases between the germline ends. The CDR3 region has the DNA TGTGCCAGCAGTTACCGAGACGCGGTGGGTCGGTATTTT. This codes for CASSYRDAVGRYF.

The rearrangement links TRBV19 to TRBJ1-1; 7 nucleotides line up with TRBD1. From germline, CDR1 is LNHDA and CDR2 SQIVND (reference sequence). The CDR3 is 15 residues long. V dropped 7 bases and J dropped 4; count of bases not matched to a gene: 12. CDR3: CASKGLGTVGTEAFF. CDR3 sequence (DNA): TGTGCCAGTAAAGGGCTGGGGACAGTGGGCACTGAAGCTTTCTTT.

The chain uses TRBV7-9 and TRBJ2-5; D is ambiguous. V lost 4 bases, J lost 1 base, and 13 bases lay in between. CDR3 length: 15 amino acids. The germline V gene encodes CDR1 SEHNR and CDR2 FQNEAQ (reference sequence). Here the CDR3 DNA reads TGTGCCAGCAGCTCCCTATATTCCCTCCAAGAGACCCAGTACTTC. Its protein product is CASSSLYSLQETQYF. The full variable domain, with the rest looked up from reference TRBV7-9 and TRBJ2-5, is DTGVSQNPRHKITKRGQNVTFRCDPISEHNRLYWYRQTLGQGPEFLTYFQNEAQLEKSRLLSDRFSAERPKGSFSTLEIQRTEQGDSAMYLCASSSLYSLQETQYFGPGTRLLVL.

This chain uses TRBV9 with TRBJ1-1; 11 nucleotides align to TRBD1. The junction had 5 bases not matched to a gene; V was cut back by 3 bases and J by 4 bases. From germline, CDR1 is SGDLS and CDR2 YYNGEE. This CDR3 has 15 amino acids. The CDR3 bases are TGTGCCAGCAGCGGGGCCGGGACAGGGGGCACTGAAGCTTTCTTT. Its translation is CASSGAGTGGTEAFF.

V gene TRBV5-1 combines with J gene TRBJ2-5; D is perhaps TRBD1 (5 bases). The J call may be incorrect, as the DNA end agrees better with TRBJ2-7. This CDR3 region has 15 residues. Germline-derived CDR1 and CDR2 are SGHRS and YFSETQ. CDR3 loop: CASSLGGKNSYEQYF. The CDR3 DNA follows: TGCGCCAGCAGCTTGGGGGGCAAGAACTCCTACGAGCAGTACTTC.

The genes are TRBV15 and TRBJ1-4; D not certain. The CDR3 is 15 residues long. Trimming took off 0 bases at V and 3 bases at J, with 8 bases between the two ends. Germline V gene data show CDR1 as LNHNV and CDR2 as YYDKDF (reference sequence). CDR3 loop: CATSRDPGSNEKLFF. DNA of the CDR3: TGTGCCACCAGCAGAGATCCGGGATCTAATGAAAAACTGTTTTTT.

The chain is built from TRBV19 and TRBJ2-7; 8 positions agree with TRBD2. Germline CDR1 reads LNHDA; CDR2 reads SQIVND (reference sequence). The CDR3 is 12 amino acids. Unmatched junction bases numbered 1, after V lost 6 bases and J lost 3 bases. The CDR3 loop reads CASRTSGYEQYF. The CDR3 bases are TGTGCCAGTAGAACTAGCGGCTACGAGCAGTACTTC.

This clone was found a few times. The V call is TRBV7-2, the J call TRBJ1-6, with D perhaps matching TRBD1 (5 bases). This CDR3 is built from 17 residues. Germline V gives CDR1 SGHTA, CDR2 FQGNSA. V was clipped by 5 bases and J by 7 bases, with 21 bases between them. The CDR3, as DNA: TGTGCCAGCAGCCTCGTGCAGGGTCATCCCGTCAATTCACCCCTCCACTTT. It specifies CASSLVQGHPVNSPLHF.

The chain has TRBV7-9 and TRBJ2-5, with D maybe TRBD2 (7 bases). TRBJ2-7 matches the DNA end more closely, so the J call is doubtful. The CDR3 runs to 12 residues. Germline V gene lookup returns CDR1 SEHNR and CDR2 FQNEAQ (reference sequence). CDR3 loop: CAGGAQGYEQYF. The CDR3 DNA reads as TGTGCCGGGGGGGCGCAGGGCTACGAGCAGTACTTC.

This clone was counted only a few times. This sequence joins TRBV18 and TRBJ2-7; D perhaps matches TRBD1 (6 bases). Germline V gives CDR1 KGHSH, CDR2 LQKENI. The CDR3 totals 14 residues. Trimming cost V 3 bases and J 6 bases, with 15 bases left between them. CDR3: CASSPLQGRGEQYF. CDR3 bases: TGTGCCAGCTCACCGTTACAGGGTAGAGGCGAGCAGTACTTC.

The rearrangement links TRBV18 to TRBJ1-5; TRBD1 is a possible D gene (5 bases). This CDR3 contains 13 residues. V was trimmed by 3 bases and J by 5 bases, leaving 8 bases between them. Germline-derived CDR1 and CDR2 are KGHSH and LQKENI. CDR3 protein: CASSPDIDQPQHF. The CDR3 region has the DNA TGTGCCAGCTCACCGGACATAGATCAGCCCCAGCATTTT.